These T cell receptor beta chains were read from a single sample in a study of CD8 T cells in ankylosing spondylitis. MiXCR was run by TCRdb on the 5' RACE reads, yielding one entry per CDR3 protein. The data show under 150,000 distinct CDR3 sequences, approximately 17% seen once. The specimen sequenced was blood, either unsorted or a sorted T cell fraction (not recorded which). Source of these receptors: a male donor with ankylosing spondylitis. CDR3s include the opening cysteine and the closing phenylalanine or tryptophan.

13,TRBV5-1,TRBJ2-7,CASAGLGGDEQYF
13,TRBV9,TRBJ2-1,CASSDTSGNEQFF
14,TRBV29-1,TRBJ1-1,CSVGWSDPNTEAFF
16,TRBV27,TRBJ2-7,CASSLSPGQVAYEQYF
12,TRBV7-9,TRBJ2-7,CASSLAQHEQYF
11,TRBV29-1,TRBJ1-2,CSVFTGGADTF
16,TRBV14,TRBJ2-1,CASSQDMRVPYNEQFF
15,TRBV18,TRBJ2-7,CASSPPRQLSYEQYF
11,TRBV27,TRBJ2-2,CASRNSGELFF
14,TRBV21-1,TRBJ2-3,CASSQLAATDTQYF
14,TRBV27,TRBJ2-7,CATGGAGGSYEQYF
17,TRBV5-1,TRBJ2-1,CASSPLLAGSSYNEQFF
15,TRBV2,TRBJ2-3,CASILSGRLSDTQYF
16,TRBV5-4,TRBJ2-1,CASSNPGQGSYNEQFF
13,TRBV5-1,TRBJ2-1,CASQGSSYNEQFF